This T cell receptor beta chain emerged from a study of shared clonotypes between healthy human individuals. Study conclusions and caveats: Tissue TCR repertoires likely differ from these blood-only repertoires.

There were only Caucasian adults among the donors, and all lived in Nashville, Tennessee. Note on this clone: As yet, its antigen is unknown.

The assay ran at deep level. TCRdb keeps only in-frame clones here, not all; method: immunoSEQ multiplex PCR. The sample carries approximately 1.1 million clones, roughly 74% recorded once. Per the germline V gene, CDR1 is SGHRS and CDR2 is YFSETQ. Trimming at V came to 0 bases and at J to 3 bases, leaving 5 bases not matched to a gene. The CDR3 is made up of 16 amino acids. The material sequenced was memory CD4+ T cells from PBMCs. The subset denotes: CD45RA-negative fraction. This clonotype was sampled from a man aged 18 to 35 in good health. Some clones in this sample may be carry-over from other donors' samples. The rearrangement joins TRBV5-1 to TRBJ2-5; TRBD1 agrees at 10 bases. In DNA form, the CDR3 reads TGCGCCAGCAGCTTGGGGACAGGGGGTCAAGAAGAGACCCAGTACTTC. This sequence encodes CASSLGTGGQEETQYF.